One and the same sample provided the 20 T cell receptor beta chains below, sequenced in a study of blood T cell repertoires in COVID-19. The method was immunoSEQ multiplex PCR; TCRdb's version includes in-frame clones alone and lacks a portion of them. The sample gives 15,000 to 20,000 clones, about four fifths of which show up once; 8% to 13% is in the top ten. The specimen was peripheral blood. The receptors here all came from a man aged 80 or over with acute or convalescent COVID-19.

The CDR3, as DNA: TGTGCCAGCAGTTCAGGACAGGGGGCTTTCGATAATGAAAAACTGTTTTTT. Translated: CASSSGQGAFDNEKLFF. V usage is TRBV27 and J usage is TRBJ1-4; 11 bases agree with TRBD1. CDR1 MNHEY and CDR2 SMNVEV come from the germline V gene (reference sequence). This CDR3 has 17 residues. Trimming removed 4 bases from V and 4 bases from J; junction bases left unmatched: 8.

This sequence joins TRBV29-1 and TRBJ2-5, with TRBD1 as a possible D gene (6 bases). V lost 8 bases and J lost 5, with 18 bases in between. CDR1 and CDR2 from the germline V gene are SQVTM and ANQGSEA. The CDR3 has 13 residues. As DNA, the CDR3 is TGCAGCACGGATAGGGGGACGGGGGAGACCCAGTACTTC. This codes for CSTDRGTGETQYF.

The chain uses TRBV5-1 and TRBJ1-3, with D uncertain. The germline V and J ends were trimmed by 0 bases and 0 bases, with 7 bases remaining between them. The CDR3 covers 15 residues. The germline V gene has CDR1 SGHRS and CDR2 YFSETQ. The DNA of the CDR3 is TGCGCCAGCAGCTTGGTGGCAGGCTCTGGAAACACCATATATTTT. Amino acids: CASSLVAGSGNTIYF.

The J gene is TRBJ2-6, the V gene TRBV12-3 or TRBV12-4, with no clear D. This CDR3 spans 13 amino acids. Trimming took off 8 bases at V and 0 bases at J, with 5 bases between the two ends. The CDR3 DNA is TGTGCCAGCGTATACTCTGGGGCCAACGTCCTGACTTTC. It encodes CASVYSGANVLTF.

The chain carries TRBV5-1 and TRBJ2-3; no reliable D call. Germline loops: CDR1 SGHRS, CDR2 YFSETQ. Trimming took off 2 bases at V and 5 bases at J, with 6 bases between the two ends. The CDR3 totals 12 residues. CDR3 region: CASSFLRDTQYF. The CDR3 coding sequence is TGCGCCAGCAGCTTTCTCCGAGATACGCAGTATTTT.

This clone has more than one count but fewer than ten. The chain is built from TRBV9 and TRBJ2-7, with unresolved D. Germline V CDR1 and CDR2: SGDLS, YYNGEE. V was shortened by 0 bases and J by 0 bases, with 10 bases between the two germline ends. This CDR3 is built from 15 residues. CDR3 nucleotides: TGTGCCAGCAGCGTAGGTGCAGGTACCTCCTACGAGCAGTACTTC. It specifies CASSVGAGTSYEQYF.

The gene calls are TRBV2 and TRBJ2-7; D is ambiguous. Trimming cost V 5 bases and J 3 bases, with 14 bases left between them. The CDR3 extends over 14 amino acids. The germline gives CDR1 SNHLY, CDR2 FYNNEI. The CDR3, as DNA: TGTGCCAGCAGTTCCGTCTCAGTCAGCTACGAGCAGTACTTC. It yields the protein CASSSVSVSYEQYF.

As DNA, the CDR3 is TGTGCCAGCAGCCTAGAGGCAGGGGTGAATTCACCCCTCCACTTT. It yields the protein CASSLEAGVNSPLHF. The chain combines TRBV7-2 with TRBJ1-6, with a weak D call TRBD1 (6 bases). This CDR3 contains 15 residues. CDR1 is SGHTA, CDR2 FQGNSA, per germline. V was trimmed by 5 bases and J by 7 bases, leaving 15 bases between them.

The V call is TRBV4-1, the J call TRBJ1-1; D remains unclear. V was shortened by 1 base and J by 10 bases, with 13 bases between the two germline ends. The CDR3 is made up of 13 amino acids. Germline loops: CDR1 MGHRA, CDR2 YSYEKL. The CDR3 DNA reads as TGCGCCAGCAGCCAAGTGCTCAGTAATCGAGCTTTCTTT. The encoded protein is CASSQVLSNRAFF.

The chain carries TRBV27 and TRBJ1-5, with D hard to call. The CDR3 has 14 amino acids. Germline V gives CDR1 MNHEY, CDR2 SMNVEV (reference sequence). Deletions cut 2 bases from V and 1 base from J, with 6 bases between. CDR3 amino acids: CASSLTGSNQPQHF. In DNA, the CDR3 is TGTGCCAGCAGTTTAACGGGGAGCAATCAGCCCCAGCATTTT.

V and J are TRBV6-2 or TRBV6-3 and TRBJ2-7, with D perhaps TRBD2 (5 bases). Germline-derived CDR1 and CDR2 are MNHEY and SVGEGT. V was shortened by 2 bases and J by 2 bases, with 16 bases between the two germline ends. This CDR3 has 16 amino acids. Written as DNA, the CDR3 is TGTGCCAGCAGTTACGAAAGCGGTTTCGCGACCTACGAGCAGTACTTC. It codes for CASSYESGFATYEQYF.

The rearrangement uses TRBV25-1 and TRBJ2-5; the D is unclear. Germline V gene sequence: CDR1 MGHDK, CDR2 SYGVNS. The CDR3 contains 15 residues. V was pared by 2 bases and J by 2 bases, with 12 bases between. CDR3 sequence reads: CASSEPFGLQETQYF. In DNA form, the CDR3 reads TGTGCCAGCAGTGAACCTTTCGGTTTACAAGAGACCCAGTACTTC.

CDR3 residues: CASRRTGGISYGYTF. The CDR3 DNA reads as TGTGCCAGCAGGAGGACAGGGGGAATTAGCTATGGCTACACCTTC. The chain couples TRBV27 to TRBJ1-2, with 10 nucleotides matching TRBD1. The CDR3 contains 15 residues. The trim removed 6 bases at V and 4 bases at J, leaving 8 bases unmatched. The germline V gene encodes CDR1 MNHEY and CDR2 SMNVEV (reference sequence).

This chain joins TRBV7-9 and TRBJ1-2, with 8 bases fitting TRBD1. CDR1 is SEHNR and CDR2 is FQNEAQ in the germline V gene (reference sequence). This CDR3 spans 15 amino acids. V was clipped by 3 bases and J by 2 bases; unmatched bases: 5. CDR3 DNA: TGTGCCAGCAGCTTTGGACAGGGAACCAACTATGGCTACACCTTC. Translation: CASSFGQGTNYGYTF.

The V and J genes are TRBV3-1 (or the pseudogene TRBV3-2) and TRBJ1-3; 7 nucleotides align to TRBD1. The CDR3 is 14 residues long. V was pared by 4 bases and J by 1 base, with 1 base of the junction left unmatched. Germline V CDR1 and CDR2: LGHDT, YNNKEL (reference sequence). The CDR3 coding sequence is TGTGCCAGCAGCCTACAGGGGTCTGGAAACACCATATATTTT. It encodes CASSLQGSGNTIYF.

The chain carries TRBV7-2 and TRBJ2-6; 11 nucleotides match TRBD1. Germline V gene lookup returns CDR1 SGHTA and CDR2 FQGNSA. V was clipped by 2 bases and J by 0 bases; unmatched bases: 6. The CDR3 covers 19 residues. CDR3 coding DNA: TGTGCCAGCAGCTTACCCTGGGACAGGGGGAGCTCTGGGGCCAACGTCCTGACTTTC. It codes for CASSLPWDRGSSGANVLTF.

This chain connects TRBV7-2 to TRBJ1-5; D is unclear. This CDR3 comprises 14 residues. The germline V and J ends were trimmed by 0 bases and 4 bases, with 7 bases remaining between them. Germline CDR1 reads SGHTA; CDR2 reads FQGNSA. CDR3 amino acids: CASSLALGNQPQHF. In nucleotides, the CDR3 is TGTGCCAGCAGCTTAGCGCTCGGGAATCAGCCCCAGCATTTT.

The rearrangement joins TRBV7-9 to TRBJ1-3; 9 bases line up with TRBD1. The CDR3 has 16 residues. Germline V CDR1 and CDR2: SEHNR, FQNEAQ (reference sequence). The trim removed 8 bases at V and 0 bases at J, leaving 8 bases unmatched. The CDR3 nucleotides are TGTGCCAGCGGCACAGGGGGCGGATTCTCTGGAAACACCATATATTTT. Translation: CASGTGGGFSGNTIYF. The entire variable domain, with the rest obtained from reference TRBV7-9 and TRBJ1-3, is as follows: DTGVSQNPRHKITKRGQNVTFRCDPISEHNRLYWYRQTLGQGPEFLTYFQNEAQLEKSRLLSDRFSAERPKGSFSTLEIQRTEQGDSAMYLCASGTGGGFSGNTIYFGEGSWLTVV.

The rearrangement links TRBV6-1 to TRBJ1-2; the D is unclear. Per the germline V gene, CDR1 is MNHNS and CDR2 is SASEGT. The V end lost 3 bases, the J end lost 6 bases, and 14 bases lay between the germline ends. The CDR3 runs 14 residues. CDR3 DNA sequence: TGTGCCAGCAGTGAGGAGGATTCCGGCAATGGCTACACCTTC. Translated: CASSEEDSGNGYTF.

The CDR3 loop reads CASSLGAETQYF. The CDR3, as DNA: TGTGCCAGCAGCTTAGGTGCGGAGACCCAGTACTTC. V gene TRBV11-3 combines with J gene TRBJ2-5; D gene uncertain. V gave up 1 base and J gave up 5 bases, with 5 bases separating them. CDR3 length: 12 amino acids. From germline, CDR1 is SGHNT and CDR2 YENEEA.